This T cell receptor beta chain comes out of a study of cytomegalovirus exposure and HLA in healthy donors. Study conclusions and caveats: According to the study, roughly 180 TCR beta chains were cytomegalovirus-associated. Researchers reported from a later analysis that most CMV-associated TCR beta chains appeared HLA-restricted.

The CDR3 totals 17 residues. Germline V lookup: CDR1 LNHDA, CDR2 SQIVND (reference sequence). The junction had 13 bases not matched to a gene; V was cut back by 8 bases and J by 2 bases. Worth noting for this clone: What it recognizes is unknown.

PCR employed 60 Vbeta and 13 Jbeta primers. Sequenced by immunoSEQ multiplex PCR; TCRdb stores in-frame clones only, minus some. The profile shows more than 150,000 clones, 70% to 85% of them singletons. The clonotype comes from a man aged 18 to 29 in good health and CMV-seronegative. Material for sequencing was PBMCs. The chain employs TRBV19 and TRBJ2-5, with TRBD1 identical over 11 bases. In DNA form, the CDR3 reads TGTGCCAGTTCGAAAGGACAGGGGGCGCAGGGGCAAGAGACCCAGTACTTC. It codes for CASSKGQGAQGQETQYF.